Listed below are T cell receptor beta chains from one sample, sequenced in a study of cytomegalovirus exposure and HLA in healthy donors. TCRdb keeps only in-frame clones here, not all; method: immunoSEQ multiplex PCR. Among 130,000 or so clones, about nine tenths were seen once, and the ten largest hold about 3.7%. What was sequenced was PBMCs. The receptor set was obtained from a man aged 30 to 45 in good health and CMV-seronegative. CDR3s include the opening cysteine and the closing phenylalanine or tryptophan. The D gene is left open where the match is weak.

cdr3_aa: CASSELSVLAYGYTF; cdr3_nt: TGTGCCAGCAGTGAATTGAGCGTCTTAGCCTATGGCTACACCTTC; cdr3_length: 15; d_call: NA; v_call: TRBV2; j_call: TRBJ1-2
cdr3_aa: CASSYYTGGNYGYTF; cdr3_nt: TGTGCCAGCAGTTACTATACAGGGGGCAACTATGGCTACACCTTC; cdr3_length: 15; d_call: TRBD1; v_call: TRBV6-5; j_call: TRBJ1-2
cdr3_aa: CASSRQGRGGRNEQFF; cdr3_nt: TGCGCCAGCAGCCGACAGGGACGGGGGGGCCGTAATGAGCAGTTCTTC; cdr3_length: 16; d_call: NA; v_call: TRBV5-1; j_call: TRBJ2-1
cdr3_aa: CASSSGTRDYGYTF; cdr3_nt: TGTGCCAGTAGCTCCGGGACAAGGGACTATGGCTACACCTTC; cdr3_length: 14; d_call: NA; v_call: TRBV19; j_call: TRBJ1-2
cdr3_aa: CASSSGGIRTDTQYF; cdr3_nt: TGTGCCAGCAGCTCGGGGGGCATTCGCACAGATACGCAGTATTTT; cdr3_length: 15; d_call: NA; v_call: TRBV7-6; j_call: TRBJ2-3
cdr3_aa: CASSLPWGGRDEQYF; cdr3_nt: TGTGCCAGCAGCTTGCCCTGGGGGGGGCGGGACGAGCAGTACTTC; cdr3_length: 15; d_call: NA; v_call: TRBV7-2; j_call: TRBJ2-7
cdr3_aa: CASSMTGYNEQFF; cdr3_nt: TGCGCCAGCAGTATGACAGGCTACAATGAGCAGTTCTTC; cdr3_length: 13; d_call: NA; v_call: TRBV5-1; j_call: TRBJ2-1
cdr3_aa: CASSLSGDLQQSYEQYF; cdr3_nt: TGTGCCAGCAGCTTAAGTGGGGACTTACAACAGTCTTACGAGCAGTACTTC; cdr3_length: 17; d_call: NA; v_call: TRBV13; j_call: TRBJ2-7
cdr3_aa: CAIRPDRSNQPQHF; cdr3_nt: TGTGCCATCAGGCCCGACAGGAGCAATCAGCCCCAGCATTTT; cdr3_length: 14; d_call: NA; v_call: TRBV10-3; j_call: TRBJ1-5
cdr3_aa: CASSRQGAAETQYF; cdr3_nt: TGTGCCAGCAGCCGACAGGGGGCAGCAGAGACCCAGTACTTC; cdr3_length: 14; d_call: TRBD1; v_call: TRBV5-4; j_call: TRBJ2-5
cdr3_aa: CASSAQDSTVSYNEQFF; cdr3_nt: TGTGCCAGCAGCGCCCAGGACTCGACGGTCTCCTACAATGAGCAGTTCTTC; cdr3_length: 17; d_call: NA; v_call: TRBV9; j_call: TRBJ2-1
cdr3_aa: CASSQVRVRELFF; cdr3_nt: TGCGCCAGCAGCCAAGTGAGGGTCAGGGAGCTGTTTTTT; cdr3_length: 13; d_call: NA; v_call: TRBV4-1; j_call: TRBJ2-2
cdr3_aa: CASSESEDRGLFYGYTF; cdr3_nt: TGCGCCAGCAGTGAGTCGGAGGACAGGGGATTATTCTATGGCTACACCTTC; cdr3_length: 17; d_call: TRBD1; v_call: TRBV10-2; j_call: TRBJ1-2